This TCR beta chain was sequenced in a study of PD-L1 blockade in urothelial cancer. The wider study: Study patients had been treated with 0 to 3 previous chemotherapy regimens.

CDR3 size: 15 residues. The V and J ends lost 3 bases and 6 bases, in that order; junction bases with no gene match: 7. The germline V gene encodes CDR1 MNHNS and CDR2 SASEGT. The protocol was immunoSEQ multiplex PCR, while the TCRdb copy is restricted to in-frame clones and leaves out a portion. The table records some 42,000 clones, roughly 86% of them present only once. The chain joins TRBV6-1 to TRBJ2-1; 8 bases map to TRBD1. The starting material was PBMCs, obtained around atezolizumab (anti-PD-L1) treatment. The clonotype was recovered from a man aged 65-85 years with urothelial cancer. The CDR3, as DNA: TGTGCCAGCAGTGAGTTAGGACAGGGAGGCAATGAGCAGTTCTTC. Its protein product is CASSELGQGGNEQFF.